The 24 T cell receptor beta chains below were found in one sample sequenced in a study of blood T cell repertoires in COVID-19. The protocol was immunoSEQ multiplex PCR, while the TCRdb copy is restricted to in-frame clones and leaves out a portion. The table lists fewer than 250,000 clones, roughly 85% of them singletons. The source material was PBMCs or T cells enriched from blood (not recorded which). The receptors stem from a woman aged 50 to 60 with acute COVID-19.

The sample holds one count of this clone. An end of the junction differs from the germline gene, which may be a read error. The chain uses TRBV7-8 and TRBJ2-3, with TRBD2 identical over 12 bases. The length of the CDR3 is 11 residues. CDR1 and CDR2 (germline): SGHVS, FQNEAQ. The CDR3 spells CASSQSSGGVF. CDR3 coding DNA: TGTGCCAGCAGCCAATCTAGCGGGGGGGTTTTT.

J is TRBJ1-2 and V is TRBV4-1; 11 bases are a match to TRBD1. This CDR3 region has 16 residues. V lost 0 bases to trimming and J lost 4 bases; unmatched junction nucleotides: 4. Germline values: CDR1 MGHRA, CDR2 YSYEKL. The CDR3 DNA is TGCGCCAGCAGCCAAGAGGGGGGACAGGGGGTCTATGGCTACACCTTC. Amino acid sequence: CASSQEGGQGVYGYTF.

Only a few counts were recorded for this clone. The chain joins TRBV9 to TRBJ2-7, with TRBD1 matching over 7 bases. There are 16 residues in the CDR3. Trimming at V came to 0 bases and at J to 1 base, leaving 7 bases not matched to a gene. From germline, CDR1 is SGDLS and CDR2 YYNGEE. CDR3 region: CASSVGDRDFSYEQYF. CDR3 nucleotide sequence: TGTGCCAGCAGCGTAGGTGACAGGGATTTTTCCTACGAGCAGTACTTC.

The rearrangement uses TRBV12-3 or TRBV12-4 and TRBJ1-3; D is possibly TRBD1 (5 bases). CDR3 length equals 13 residues. Trimming cost V 7 bases and J 3 bases, with 10 bases left between them. Here the CDR3 DNA reads TGTGCCAGCACCACGACAGTTGGAAACACCATATATTTT. Residues: CASTTTVGNTIYF.

This clone turned up a few times. V usage is TRBV5-8 and J usage is TRBJ1-4; D ambiguous. Trimming stripped 0 bases from V and 7 bases from J, with 13 bases between. The germline V gene has CDR1 SGHTS and CDR2 YDEGEE. This CDR3 region has 15 residues. CDR3 loop: CASSLGVTSGEKLFF. For the CDR3, the DNA is TGTGCCAGCAGCTTGGGAGTCACCTCGGGTGAAAAACTGTTTTTT.

The V gene is TRBV10-3, the J gene TRBJ1-1; 8 bases are shared with TRBD1. V lost 6 bases and J lost 0; bases outside the gene matches: 3. Germline V gene sequence: CDR1 ENHRY, CDR2 SYGVKD. CDR3 length: 14 amino acids. CDR3 bases: TGTGCCATCAGCTTGGACAGGGTGAACACTGAAGCTTTCTTT. Protein product: CAISLDRVNTEAFF.

This rearrangement joins TRBV30 to TRBJ1-2; D ambiguous. Between the trimmed V and J ends, which lost 0 bases and 4 bases, there was a span of 12 bases. CDR1 and CDR2 from the germline V gene are GTSNPN and SVGIG (reference sequence). CDR3 length: 14 residues. CDR3 amino acids: CAWSVPVQVYGYTF. The CDR3 DNA is TGTGCCTGGAGTGTCCCCGTACAAGTCTATGGCTACACCTTC.

The J gene is TRBJ2-2, the V gene TRBV21-1; TRBD1 is the table's D call and was not checked against the DNA. TRBV21-1 is shown as a pseudogene. The CDR3 runs to 18 residues. In DNA form, the CDR3 reads TGTGCCAGCAGCCCAAGGACAGACCTTTGCGCGAACACCGGGGAGCTGTTTTTT. Amino acids: CASSPRTDLCANTGELFF.

CDR3 in amino acids: CASSLGLAHYGYTF. DNA for the CDR3: TGTGCCAGCAGCTTAGGACTGGCCCACTATGGCTACACCTTC. The chain employs TRBV7-2 and TRBJ1-2; D gene ambiguous. Germline values: CDR1 SGHTA, CDR2 FQGNSA. The CDR3 runs to 14 residues. V was clipped by 1 base and J by 3 bases, with 9 bases between them.

The chain couples TRBV10-3 to TRBJ1-1, with a possible D match to TRBD1 (5 bases). CDR1 and CDR2 from the germline V gene are ENHRY and SYGVKD. Trimming left V 4 bases short and J 1 base short, with 7 bases between. The CDR3 is 13 amino acids. The CDR3 loop is CAISGQTNTEAFF. CDR3 nucleotides: TGTGCCATCAGTGGACAGACGAACACTGAAGCTTTCTTT.

This chain joins TRBV6-2 or TRBV6-3 and TRBJ2-5; D is uncertain. Germline assignment: CDR1 MNHEY and CDR2 SVGEGT. This CDR3 is built from 14 residues. Deletions cut 4 bases from V and 4 bases from J, with 13 bases between. CDR3 DNA sequence: TGTGCCAGCAGTTTCTCAGGAGTAGGAGAGACCCAGTACTTC. Encoded protein: CASSFSGVGETQYF.

The V call is TRBV6-2 or TRBV6-3, the J call TRBJ1-2; the D gene is possibly TRBD1 (6 bases). The CDR3 runs 13 residues. In germline, CDR1 is MNHEY, CDR2 SVGEGT. Trimming removed 5 bases from V and 4 bases from J, with 11 bases in between. The CDR3 nucleotides read TGTGCCAGCAGTGACAGGAACGGCTATGGCTACACCTTC. Encoded protein: CASSDRNGYGYTF.

The table lists this clone with a count of one. The chain combines TRBV2 with TRBJ1-1, with TRBD1 matching over 7 bases. Germline lookup yields CDR1 SNHLY and CDR2 FYNNEI. This CDR3 contains 15 residues. Losses at the gene ends were 6 bases for V and 2 bases for J; bases not matched to a gene: 9. The CDR3 is CASRQRRDSNTEAFF. Here the CDR3 DNA reads TGTGCCAGCAGACAAAGACGGGACAGCAACACTGAAGCTTTCTTT.

This chain joins TRBV21-1 and TRBJ2-7; the D segment call TRBD2 is taken from the table without a DNA check. TRBV21-1 is a known pseudogene. CDR3 length: 13 residues. CDR3: CASSSRDSFEQYF. The CDR3 nucleotides read TGTGCCAGCAGCTCCCGGGACTCTTTCGAGCAGTACTTC.

The chain joins TRBV18 to TRBJ1-5, with D perhaps matching TRBD1 (6 bases). Germline V gene lookup returns CDR1 KGHSH and CDR2 LQKENI. V was trimmed by 4 bases and J by 10 bases, leaving 17 bases between them. This CDR3 spans 14 amino acids. In DNA, the CDR3 is TGTGCCAGCTCACGAGACAGGCTGCAGGGACCCCAGCATTTT. Its translation is CASSRDRLQGPQHF.

The V and J genes are TRBV5-6 and TRBJ2-7; tentative D call: TRBD2 (6 bases). CDR3 length: 14 residues. CDR1 is SGHDT and CDR2 is YYEEEE in the germline V gene. V dropped 2 bases and J dropped 0 bases, with 9 bases sitting between them. Here the CDR3 DNA reads TGTGCCAGCAGCTTAACGGGAGACTCCTACGAGCAGTACTTC. Its protein product is CASSLTGDSYEQYF. Looking up the rest from reference TRBV5-6 and TRBJ2-7 gives the full variable domain: DAGVTQSPTHLIKTRGQQVTLRCSPKSGHDTVSWYQQALGQGPQFIFQYYEEEERQRGNFPDRFSGHQFPNYSSELNVNALLLGDSALYLCASSLTGDSYEQYFGPGTRLTVT.

V gene TRBV29-1 combines with J gene TRBJ1-4; unclear D gene. The V and J ends lost 7 bases and 8 bases respectively, with 20 bases between them. The CDR3 runs 14 residues. Germline V CDR1 and CDR2: SQVTM, ANQGSEA. The CDR3, as DNA: TGCAGCGCCAAAATCCAAGGGAGTAGCGAAAAACTGTTTTTT. Residues: CSAKIQGSSEKLFF.

This clone was counted only a few times. The genes are TRBV19 and TRBJ1-2; the D is unclear. The germline gives CDR1 LNHDA, CDR2 SQIVND (reference sequence). This CDR3 is built from 11 residues. Trimming took off 7 bases at V and 7 bases at J, with 10 bases between the two ends. CDR3 in DNA: TGTGCCAGTACGGCAGAGGGTGGCTACACCTTC. It yields the protein CASTAEGGYTF.

The chain uses TRBV6-2 or TRBV6-3 and TRBJ1-2; D not resolved. Germline CDR1 is MNHEY and CDR2 is SVGEGT. Between the trimmed V and J ends, which lost 3 bases and 3 bases, there was a span of 8 bases. The CDR3 length is 13 residues. CDR3 sequence (DNA): TGTGCCAGCAGTTATGCAGCGTACTATGGCTACACCTTC. Translation: CASSYAAYYGYTF.

The gene calls are TRBV6-5 and TRBJ1-2; TRBD1 matches 8 bases. The CDR3 runs to 15 residues. Trimming cost V 4 bases and J 4 bases; bases outside gene matches: 8. Looked up from germline, CDR1 is MNHEY and CDR2 is SVGAGI. DNA for the CDR3: TGTGCCAGCAGTTCCGGGACAGGCGCTATCTATGGCTACACCTTC. This translates into CASSSGTGAIYGYTF.

V is TRBV14 and J is TRBJ2-5, with D possibly being TRBD2 (5 bases). The CDR3 totals 13 residues. Germline V gives CDR1 SGHDN, CDR2 FVKESK. With 2 bases removed from V and 5 bases from J, the gap between germline ends came to 9 bases. The CDR3 sequence is CASSQYWRETQYF. In nucleotides, the CDR3 is TGTGCCAGCAGCCAATATTGGAGGGAGACCCAGTACTTC. The variable domain in full, completed from reference TRBV14 and TRBJ2-5, reads EAGVTQFPSHSVIEKGQTVTLRCDPISGHDNLYWYRRVMGKEIKFLLHFVKESKQDESGMPNNRFLAERTGGTYSTLKVQPAELEDSGVYFCASSQYWRETQYFGPGTRLLVL.

The chain links TRBV21-1 to TRBJ2-1; no DNA check was done on the table's D call, TRBD1. TRBV21-1 is labeled a pseudogene. The CDR3 sequence is 17 residues long. As DNA, the CDR3 is TGTGCCAGCAGCACCCCCTGGACAGGGACGTCCTACAATGAGCAGTTCTTC. It encodes CASSTPWTGTSYNEQFF.

DNA for the CDR3: TGTGCCAGTAGTGATGTCGCAGGGGTCTACTTTATGAACACTGAAGCTTTCTTT. Its translation: CASSDVAGVYFMNTEAFF. This chain links TRBV19 with TRBJ1-1; D may be TRBD1 (6 bases). This CDR3 is 18 amino acids long. Per the germline V gene, CDR1 is LNHDA and CDR2 is SQIVND (reference sequence). V lost 5 bases to trimming and J lost 0 bases, with 22 bases between them.

The rearrangement joins TRBV19 to TRBJ1-1; D remains unclear. Germline CDR1 and CDR2: LNHDA and SQIVND (reference sequence). The CDR3 length is 12 residues. V was cut by 7 bases and J by 1 base, with 7 bases left in between. In DNA, the CDR3 is TGTGCCAGTACGAGGGCGAACACTGAAGCTTTCTTT. Residues: CASTRANTEAFF.